This T cell receptor (beta chain) was identified during a study of blood T cells in healthy people across ages. Study results and caveats: Unsorted PBMCs ruled out conclusive naive versus antigen-experienced comparison. A roughly linear fall in TCR beta diversity per million T cells was seen with increasing age.

To note about this clonotype: Its target is not known. Given a much more abundant clone one base away, this may be a read error.

A second PCR of about 7 to 12 cycles used a sample-barcoded 5' primer and a J-beta primer mix. TCRdb processed the 5' RACE reads anew with MiXCR; each CDR3 protein has one entry. The repertoire consists of about 590,000 distinct CDR3 sequences, with about 30% occurring once and the leading ten covering 15% to 18%. The CDR3 has 13 amino acids. CDR1 is DFQATT and CDR2 is SNEGSKA in the germline V gene (reference sequence). With 7 bases removed from V and 0 bases from J, the gap between germline ends came to 11 bases. The sequence derives from a woman of 80 years or more in good health. The rearrangement links TRBV20-1 to TRBJ2-3; D not certain. The source material was blood. CDR3 sequence reads: CSVAGLSTDTQYF. In nucleotides, the CDR3 is TGCAGTGTCGCCGGCCTTAGCACAGATACGCAGTATTTT.